These T cell receptor beta chains were read from a single sample in a study of metastatic and nonmetastatic thyroid tumors. TCRdb called clones again from the PCR reads with MiXCR. The table shows around 18,000 clones, with more than 25% occurring only once. Input material: tumor tissue. These receptors were obtained from a female donor with papillary thyroid cancer or a benign thyroid nodule (not recorded which). Some clones in this sample may be carry-over from other donors' samples. CDR3s leave out the opening cysteine and the closing phenylalanine or tryptophan. The order of the fields is V gene, J gene, CDR3 protein.

V gene: TRBV18
J gene: TRBJ2-1
CDR3 protein: ASSPTGSWETHEQF

V gene: TRBV7-6
J gene: TRBJ1-1
CDR3 protein: ASSILQGWNTEAF

V gene: TRBV11-2
J gene: TRBJ2-1
CDR3 protein: ASSLTLRPSNEQF

V gene: TRBV3-1
J gene: TRBJ1-6
CDR3 protein: ASSQGSAVRSLH

V gene: TRBV27
J gene: TRBJ1-3
CDR3 protein: ASSNDLRGNTTY

V gene: TRBV11-3
J gene: TRBJ2-4
CDR3 protein: ASSLEGFAFRGNIQY

V gene: TRBV20-1
J gene: TRBJ1-3
CDR3 protein: SAREFGGDGNTIY

V gene: TRBV11-2
J gene: TRBJ2-1
CDR3 protein: ASSLGGLALYNEQF

V gene: TRBV28
J gene: TRBJ2-2
CDR3 protein: ASTKNGVGNTGELF

V gene: TRBV6-1
J gene: TRBJ2-4
CDR3 protein: ASSDKPGGKNIQY

V gene: TRBV11-3
J gene: TRBJ2-7
CDR3 protein: ASSFGGEQY

V gene: TRBV7-6
J gene: TRBJ1-3
CDR3 protein: ASSLGGGSSSGNTIY

V gene: TRBV11-3
J gene: TRBJ2-1
CDR3 protein: ASSLVTGDNEQF

V gene: TRBV5-1
J gene: TRBJ2-3
CDR3 protein: ASSFPGGTSGRDTQY

V gene: TRBV20-1
J gene: TRBJ2-2
CDR3 protein: SAIPSGAGELF

V gene: TRBV19
J gene: TRBJ2-3
CDR3 protein: ASNTGLAGTDTQY

V gene: TRBV6-9
J gene: TRBJ2-2
CDR3 protein: ASSYVGELF

V gene: TRBV6-2/TRBV6-3
J gene: TRBJ2-1
CDR3 protein: ASRGLSGGRYNEEF